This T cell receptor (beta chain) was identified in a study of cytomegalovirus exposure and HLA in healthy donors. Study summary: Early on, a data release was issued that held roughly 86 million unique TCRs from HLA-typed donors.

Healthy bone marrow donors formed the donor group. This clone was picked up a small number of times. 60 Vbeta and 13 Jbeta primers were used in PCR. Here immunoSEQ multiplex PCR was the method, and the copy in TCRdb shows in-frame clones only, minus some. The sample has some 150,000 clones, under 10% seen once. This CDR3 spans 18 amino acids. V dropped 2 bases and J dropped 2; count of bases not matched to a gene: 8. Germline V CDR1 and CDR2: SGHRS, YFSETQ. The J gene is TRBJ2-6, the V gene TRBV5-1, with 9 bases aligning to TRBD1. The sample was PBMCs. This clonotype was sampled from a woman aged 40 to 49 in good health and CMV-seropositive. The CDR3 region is CASSFTGGGWTGANVLTF. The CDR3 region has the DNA TGCGCCAGCAGCTTTACAGGGGGCGGGTGGACTGGGGCCAACGTCCTGACTTTC.